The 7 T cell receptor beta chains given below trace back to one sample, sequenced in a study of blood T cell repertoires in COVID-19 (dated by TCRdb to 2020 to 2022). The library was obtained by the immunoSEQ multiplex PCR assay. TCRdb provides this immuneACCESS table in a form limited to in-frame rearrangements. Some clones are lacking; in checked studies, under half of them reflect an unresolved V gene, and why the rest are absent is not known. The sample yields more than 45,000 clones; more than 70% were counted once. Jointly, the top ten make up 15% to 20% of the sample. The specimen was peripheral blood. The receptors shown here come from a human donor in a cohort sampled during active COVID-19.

As DNA, the CDR3 is TGTGCCAGCAGCTTGCAGGCCAGTGTCTATGGCTACACCTTC. The encoded protein is CASSLQASVYGYTF. This chain links TRBV5-4 with TRBJ1-2; no clear D. V was pared by 1 base and J by 4 bases, with 11 bases between. Germline CDR1 and CDR2: SGHNT and YYREEE (reference sequence). The CDR3 spans 14 residues.

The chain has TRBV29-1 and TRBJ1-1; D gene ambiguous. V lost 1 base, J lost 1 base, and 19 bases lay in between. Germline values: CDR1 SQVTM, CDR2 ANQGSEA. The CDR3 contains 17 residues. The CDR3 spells CSVEAGRHRSSNTEAFF. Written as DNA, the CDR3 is TGCAGCGTTGAAGCTGGGAGACACCGATCATCGAACACTGAAGCTTTCTTT.

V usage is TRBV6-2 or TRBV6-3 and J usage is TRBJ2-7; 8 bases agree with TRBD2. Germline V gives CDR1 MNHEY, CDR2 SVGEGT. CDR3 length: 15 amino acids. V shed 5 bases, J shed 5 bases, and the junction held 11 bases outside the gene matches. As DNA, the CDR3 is TGTGCCAGCAGTCCCGCCGCCAGCGGGAGCAACGAGCAGTACTTC. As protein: CASSPAASGSNEQYF.

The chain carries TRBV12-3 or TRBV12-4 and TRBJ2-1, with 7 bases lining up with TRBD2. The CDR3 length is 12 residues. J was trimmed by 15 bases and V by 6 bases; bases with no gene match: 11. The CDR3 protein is CASRQNRRGTFF. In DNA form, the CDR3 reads TGTGCCAGCAGACAGAATAGGCGGGGGACGTTCTTC.

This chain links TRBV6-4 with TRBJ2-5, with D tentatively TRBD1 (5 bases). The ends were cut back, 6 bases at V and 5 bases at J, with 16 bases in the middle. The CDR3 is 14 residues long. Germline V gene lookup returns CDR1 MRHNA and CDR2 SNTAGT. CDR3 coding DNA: TGTGCCAGCAGGAGCAGGGTATACAAGGAGACCCAGTACTTC. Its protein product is CASRSRVYKETQYF.

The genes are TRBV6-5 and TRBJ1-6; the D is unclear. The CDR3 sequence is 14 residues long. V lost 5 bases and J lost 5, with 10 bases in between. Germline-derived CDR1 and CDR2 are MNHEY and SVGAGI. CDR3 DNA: TGTGCCAGCAGTCTGGACTTAAATAATTCACCCCTCCACTTT. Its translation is CASSLDLNNSPLHF.

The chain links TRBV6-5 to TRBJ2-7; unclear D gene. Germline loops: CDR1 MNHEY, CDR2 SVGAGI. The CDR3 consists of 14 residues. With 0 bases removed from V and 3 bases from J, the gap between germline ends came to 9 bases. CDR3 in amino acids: CASSYSLNSYEQYF. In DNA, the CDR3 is TGTGCCAGCAGTTACTCTTTAAACAGCTACGAGCAGTACTTC.